This entry describes one TCR beta chain. These data belong to a study of blood T cell repertoires in COVID-19. About the research overall: Whether acute or convalescent, the COVID-19 samples came from the United States, Italy and Spain.

Methods used by the authors: Cell counts per sample came from amplifying reference gene primers. Generated by immunoSEQ multiplex PCR, the TCRdb table keeps only in-frame clones and is missing some. D and trimming come from the DNA, and the V and J calls and clone size come from that table. The sample has roughly 96,000 clones, 70% to 90% seen once; the top ten hold 4.1%. Germline CDR1 is GTSNPN and CDR2 is SVGIG (reference sequence). The CDR3 has 17 residues. Trimming cost V 2 bases and J 0 bases; bases outside gene matches: 4. Sample: peripheral blood. V is TRBV30 and J is TRBJ2-6; TRBD2 matches at 10 bases. This receptor was identified in a man aged 55-75 years with acute or convalescent COVID-19. CDR3 nucleotide sequence: TGTGCCTGGAGTACGGGACTAGCGTACTCTGGGGCCAACGTCCTGACTTTC. Amino acids: CAWSTGLAYSGANVLTF.